These 27 T cell receptor beta chains originate from one sample sequenced in a study of T cells after yellow fever vaccination. MiXCR was run by TCRdb on the 5' RACE reads, yielding one entry per CDR3 protein. The data contain about 630,000 distinct CDR3 sequences, around 12% of them singletons. Sample: PBMCs, taken on the day of the yellow fever booster vaccination. The receptors were sampled from a man under 40 who received the YFV17D yellow fever vaccine.

This clonotype was recorded a few times. The chain combines TRBV10-3 with TRBJ1-5, with no clear D. The CDR3 totals 14 residues. The V end lost 8 bases, the J end lost 2 bases, and 13 bases lay between the germline ends. The germline gives CDR1 ENHRY, CDR2 SYGVKD. The CDR3 spells CAIHPGTGNQPQHF. CDR3 coding DNA: TGTGCCATCCATCCCGGTACCGGCAATCAGCCCCAGCATTTT.

The chain is built from TRBV7-2 and TRBJ2-1; D is undetermined. Germline assignment: CDR1 SGHTA and CDR2 FQGNSA. CDR3 size: 13 residues. The V end was cut by 3 bases, the J end by 6 bases, with 9 bases between. In DNA form, the CDR3 reads TGTGCCAGCAGCTTGACTCGGACCAATGAGCAGTTCTTC. This encodes CASSLTRTNEQFF.

This rearrangement joins TRBV6-1 to TRBJ2-5; no clear D gene. The CDR3 contains 14 residues. Germline V gene lookup returns CDR1 MNHNS and CDR2 SASEGT. V was pared by 6 bases and J by 4 bases, with 15 bases between. The CDR3 sequence: CASSPGSKGETQYF. CDR3 DNA sequence: TGTGCCAGCAGCCCCGGGTCGAAAGGAGAGACCCAGTACTTC.

The rearrangement joins TRBV10-3 to TRBJ2-7; 8 nucleotides agree with TRBD1. V was clipped by 6 bases and J by 2 bases; unmatched bases: 9. The length of the CDR3 is 15 residues. Per the germline V gene, CDR1 is ENHRY and CDR2 is SYGVKD. The CDR3 DNA is TGTGCCATCAGAAACGGCGGGACAGGCCCCTACGAGCAGTACTTC. Protein product: CAIRNGGTGPYEQYF.

This clonotype was detected only a few times. V usage is TRBV3-1 and J usage is TRBJ2-6; 8 bases line up with TRBD1. Germline V gives CDR1 LGHDT, CDR2 YNNKEL (reference sequence). Trimming at V came to 3 bases and at J to 0 bases, leaving 13 bases not matched to a gene. The CDR3 consists of 20 residues. The CDR3: CASSHTPVSGGSSGANVLTF. As DNA, the CDR3 is TGTGCCAGCAGCCACACGCCCGTGTCAGGGGGCTCCTCTGGGGCCAACGTCCTGACTTTC.

On this clonotype: Relative to the germline gene, one junction end is altered; a read error may explain this. V is TRBV5-1 and J is TRBJ2-2; TRBD1 or TRBD2 may be the D gene (6 bases each). The germline V gene encodes CDR1 SGHRS and CDR2 YFSETQ. The CDR3 is 16 amino acids. In DNA, the CDR3 is TGCGACAGCAGCCCCGGAGGGGGAACGAACACCGGGGAGCTGTTTTTT. It is translated as CDSSPGGGTNTGELFF.

This clonotype has just a few counts. The rearrangement uses TRBV20-1 and TRBJ2-4; 14 bases match TRBD2. Germline V gene sequence: CDR1 DFQATT, CDR2 SNEGSKA (reference sequence). The CDR3 has 15 amino acids. Germline trimming cut 6 bases from V and 7 bases from J; bases unmatched to any gene: 8. The CDR3 DNA reads as TGCAGTGCACCCGGGACTAGCGGGAGCGGGAACATTCAGTACTTC. This gives the protein CSAPGTSGSGNIQYF.

This clonotype was recorded a few times. The chain combines TRBV12-3 or TRBV12-4 with TRBJ2-7; D may correspond to TRBD1 or TRBD2 (5 bases each). The ends were cut back, 5 bases at V and 0 bases at J, with 17 bases in the middle. This CDR3 has 16 residues. The CDR3 sequence: CASSHNRGAPSYEQYF. In DNA, the CDR3 is TGTGCCAGCAGTCACAATAGGGGAGCCCCCTCCTACGAGCAGTACTTC.

J is TRBJ2-4 and V is TRBV10-2; D is ambiguous. The germline CDR1 and CDR2 sequences are WSHSY and SAAADI. This CDR3 region has 14 residues. V lost 6 bases and J lost 1, with 10 bases in between. The CDR3, as DNA: TGCGCCAGCAGCCCGGAAGGGGCCAAAAACATTCAGTACTTC. As protein: CASSPEGAKNIQYF.

The chain couples TRBV10-3 to TRBJ2-3; D call uncertain. CDR1 and CDR2 (germline): ENHRY, SYGVKD. Between the trimmed V and J ends, which lost 4 bases and 2 bases, there was a span of 7 bases. The CDR3 has 13 amino acids. The CDR3 DNA is TGTGCCATCAGTGCTGAGGTCACAGATACGCAGTATTTT. Its translation is CAISAEVTDTQYF.

This clonotype was observed a few times. The chain uses TRBV5-4 and TRBJ2-7, with TRBD1 matching over 7 bases. Germline CDR1 SGHNT, CDR2 YYREEE (reference sequence). The V gene end was trimmed by 4 bases and the J gene end by 2 bases; junction bases not matched to a gene: 3. CDR3 length: 13 residues. The CDR3 protein is CASSPDRAYEQYF. The DNA for the CDR3 is TGTGCCAGCAGCCCCGACAGGGCCTACGAGCAGTACTTC.

The rearrangement links TRBV20-1 to TRBJ2-7; D remains unclear. V gave up 3 bases and J gave up 7 bases, with 28 bases separating them. This CDR3 contains 17 residues. Looked up from germline, CDR1 is DFQATT and CDR2 is SNEGSKA (reference sequence). CDR3 in amino acids: CSASKAPALARSTEQYF. The CDR3 DNA reads TGCAGTGCTAGTAAAGCCCCCGCGTTGGCTAGATCTACTGAGCAGTACTTC.

The chain carries TRBV5-1 and TRBJ2-1, with TRBD2 identical over 10 bases. With 3 bases clipped from V and 8 bases from J, the junction kept 14 bases outside the gene matches. There are 17 residues in the CDR3. Germline values: CDR1 SGHRS, CDR2 YFSETQ. CDR3: CASSSAPGLAQYDEQFF. CDR3 DNA sequence: TGCGCCAGCAGCTCCGCTCCGGGACTAGCGCAATACGATGAGCAGTTCTTC. The full variable domain, its missing parts supplied by reference TRBV5-1 and TRBJ2-1, is KAGVTQTPRYLIKTRGQQVTLSCSPISGHRSVSWYQQTPGQGLQFLFEYFSETQRNKGNFPGRFSGRQFSNSRSEMNVSTLELGDSALYLCASSSAPGLAQYDEQFFGPGTRLTVL.

This clonotype was counted between two and nine times. V and J are TRBV5-1 and TRBJ1-3, with unresolved D. CDR1 SGHRS and CDR2 YFSETQ come from the germline V gene. The CDR3 has 15 amino acids. With 4 bases removed from V and 2 bases from J, the gap between germline ends came to 13 bases. This CDR3 is CASSTDGSAGNTIYF. CDR3 coding DNA: TGCGCCAGCAGCACAGACGGCTCGGCTGGAAACACCATATATTTT.

The rearrangement links TRBV10-2 to TRBJ1-5; tentative D call: TRBD1 (5 bases). The CDR3 contains 13 residues. V was pared by 5 bases and J by 3 bases, with 8 bases between. Germline V lookup: CDR1 WSHSY, CDR2 SAAADI. Here the CDR3 DNA reads TGCGCCAGCAGTTCGGACATCAATCAGCCCCAGCATTTT. This sequence encodes CASSSDINQPQHF.

The table lists this clonotype with a few counts. The rearrangement links TRBV20-1 to TRBJ1-1; TRBD1 matches 7 bases. The CDR3 sequence is 13 residues long. Looked up from germline, CDR1 is DFQATT and CDR2 is SNEGSKA (reference sequence). V shed 8 bases and J 5 bases; nucleotides not matched to a gene: 11. CDR3 sequence (DNA): TGCAGTCCGAGGGGTAGGGGGCAGACTGAAGCTTTCTTT. Amino acids: CSPRGRGQTEAFF.

This clonotype was counted a few times. This chain connects TRBV7-9 to TRBJ2-3; maybe TRBD1 (6 bases). Germline lookup yields CDR1 SEHNR and CDR2 FQNEAQ (reference sequence). The CDR3 sequence is 15 residues long. The V end was cut by 5 bases, the J end by 10 bases, with 22 bases between. CDR3 loop: CASSLRGAPGQSQYF. CDR3 coding DNA: TGTGCCAGCAGCCTACGTGGGGCCCCAGGACAGTCGCAGTATTTT. Looking up the rest from reference TRBV7-9 and TRBJ2-3 gives the full variable domain: DTGVSQNPRHKITKRGQNVTFRCDPISEHNRLYWYRQTLGQGPEFLTYFQNEAQLEKSRLLSDRFSAERPKGSFSTLEIQRTEQGDSAMYLCASSLRGAPGQSQYFGPGTRLTVL.

This clonotype was detected only a few times. This chain connects TRBV29-1 to TRBJ2-3; D unresolved. Between the trimmed V and J ends, which lost 0 bases and 1 base, there was a span of 5 bases. Germline CDR1 and CDR2: SQVTM and ANQGSEA. The CDR3 spans 13 residues. CDR3: CSVEEGGTDTQYF. The CDR3 DNA reads as TGCAGCGTTGAAGAGGGCGGCACAGATACGCAGTATTTT.

This clonotype was seen only a few times. V and J are TRBV5-1 and TRBJ2-7; 9 bases match TRBD1. Germline values: CDR1 SGHRS, CDR2 YFSETQ. V lost 5 bases to trimming and J lost 5 bases; unmatched junction nucleotides: 5. The CDR3 is 13 amino acids. CDR3 protein: CASRETGGDEQYF. In nucleotides, the CDR3 is TGCGCCAGCAGGGAAACAGGGGGCGACGAGCAGTACTTC. Based on the CDR3 plus reference TRBV5-1 and TRBJ2-7, the full variable domain is KAGVTQTPRYLIKTRGQQVTLSCSPISGHRSVSWYQQTPGQGLQFLFEYFSETQRNKGNFPGRFSGRQFSNSRSEMNVSTLELGDSALYLCASRETGGDEQYFGPGTRLTVT.

The CDR3 here is CASSLGALAVRWEQYF. The CDR3 nucleotides are TGTGCCAGCAGTTTGGGGGCCCTAGCGGTCCGTTGGGAGCAGTACTTC. The genes are TRBV28 and TRBJ2-7; tentative D call: TRBD2 (7 bases). The CDR3 extends over 16 amino acids. V was cut by 3 bases and J by 7 bases, with 22 bases left in between. From germline, CDR1 is MDHEN and CDR2 SYDVKM.

The chain recombines TRBV6-1 with TRBJ1-5; D possibly corresponds to TRBD1 (5 bases). CDR1 MNHNS and CDR2 SASEGT come from the germline V gene. The CDR3 contains 17 residues. V was shortened by 5 bases and J by 0 bases, with 17 bases between the two germline ends. In nucleotides, the CDR3 is TGTGCCAGCAGTCCCGGGGGGACTGTTGATAGCAATCAGCCCCAGCATTTT. It translates to CASSPGGTVDSNQPQHF.

This clonotype was seen a few times. The chain couples TRBV7-6 to TRBJ1-5; perhaps TRBD1 as D (6 bases). Trimming took off 6 bases at V and 5 bases at J, with 14 bases between the two ends. The CDR3 is 14 amino acids. Germline CDR1 SGHVS, CDR2 FNYEAQ. The CDR3 DNA reads TGTGCCAGCAGTTCAGGGGCAAGGGATCAGCCCCAGCATTTT. Translating it yields CASSSGARDQPQHF.

This clonotype has only a few counts. The rearrangement joins TRBV12-3 or TRBV12-4 to TRBJ1-5; tentative D call: TRBD1 (6 bases). With 7 bases removed from V and 6 bases from J, the gap between germline ends came to 13 bases. This CDR3 contains 13 residues. The CDR3 here is CASTLGGGQPQHF. Written as DNA, the CDR3 is TGTGCCAGCACCTTGGGGGGCGGTCAGCCCCAGCATTTT.

The rearrangement uses TRBV7-2 and TRBJ1-2; D is unresolved. V shed 8 bases and J shed 3 bases, with 7 bases lying between them. CDR3 length: 11 amino acids. The germline V gene has CDR1 SGHTA and CDR2 FQGNSA. The chain's CDR3 is CASSRYYGYTF. The CDR3 region has the DNA TGTGCCAGCTCGAGGTACTATGGCTACACCTTC.

The rearrangement links TRBV7-2 to TRBJ1-5; D is ambiguous. Germline-derived CDR1 and CDR2 are SGHTA and FQGNSA. V lost 2 bases to trimming and J lost 5 bases, with 13 bases between them. The CDR3 contains 15 residues. This chain's CDR3 is CASSLHGRGHQPQHF. As DNA, the CDR3 is TGTGCCAGCAGCTTACACGGCCGAGGGCATCAGCCCCAGCATTTT. Filled out from reference TRBV7-2 and TRBJ1-5, the complete variable domain reads GAGVSQSPSNKVTEKGKDVELRCDPISGHTALYWYRQSLGQGLEFLIYFQGNSAPDKSGLPSDRFSAERTGGSVSTLTIQRTQQEDSAVYLCASSLHGRGHQPQHFGDGTRLSIL.

This chain uses TRBV6-5 with TRBJ1-1; no definite D call. With 2 bases removed from V and 2 bases from J, the gap between germline ends came to 9 bases. The CDR3 is 14 amino acids. From germline, CDR1 is MNHEY and CDR2 SVGAGI. This CDR3 reads CASSYRSFNTEAFF. DNA for the CDR3: TGTGCCAGCAGTTACAGATCCTTCAACACTGAAGCTTTCTTT.

Only a few counts were recorded for this clonotype. The V call is TRBV10-3, the J call TRBJ2-3, with TRBD1 as a possible D gene (6 bases). This CDR3 spans 13 amino acids. Per the germline V gene, CDR1 is ENHRY and CDR2 is SYGVKD. Trimming pared 7 bases from V and 1 base from J, leaving 9 bases between. Written as DNA, the CDR3 is TGTGCCATCACAGAGGGGGGCACAGATACGCAGTATTTT. Translated: CAITEGGTDTQYF.